This TCR beta chain was sequenced for a study of regulatory T cells in long-lasting Graves disease. The authors built TCR beta libraries using iRepertoire HTBI primers and Arm-PCR of CDR3 regions. One entry per CDR3 protein, called by TCRdb with MiXCR from the multiplex PCR reads. The table includes 500,000 to 700,000 distinct CDR3 sequences, 15% to 20% detected once. The sample's time point: newly diagnosed GD, antithyroid drugs for less than 3 months. The TCR library used RNA extracted from PBMCs. The CDR3 is 15 residues long. Germline CDR1 and CDR2: GTSNPN and SVGIG (reference sequence). Trimming removed 3 bases at V and 1 base at J, with 15 bases between. These sequences were also reported in another study, on T cells in Graves' hyperthyroidism and ophthalmopathy.

The receptor comes from a woman aged 30 to 39 with Graves disease. V gene TRBV30 combines with J gene TRBJ1-1; D is ambiguous. The sample in question was peripheral blood mononuclear cells (PBMCs), obtained at new diagnosis, from a patient treated with antithyroid drugs. For the CDR3, the DNA is TGTGCCTGGAGCCTACCTTGGCGGTCGAACACTGAAGCTTTCTTT. It translates to CAWSLPWRSNTEAFF.